This T cell receptor (beta chain) was obtained from a study of cytomegalovirus exposure and HLA in healthy donors. Study details: Among the roughly 400 genotyped donors, 65% to 85% were placed in the Caucasian-associated ancestry cluster. Study-level results: Presence/absence analyses supposed approximately even sequencing depth among donors. Later analysis identified a missense DCLRE1C variant that was linked to TCR beta V- and J-gene trimming. DRB1 showed the most TCR associations and HLA-C the fewest in a later analysis, as rates varied by HLA locus.

Note on this clone: Antigen specificity is unknown.

60 Vbeta and 13 Jbeta primers were used in PCR. Data came from immunoSEQ multiplex PCR; TCRdb stores just in-frame clones and leaves some out. The table has around 150,000 clones, approximately 74% seen once. Germline V CDR1 and CDR2: SGHKS, YYEKEE (reference sequence). This CDR3 is built from 14 residues. Between the trimmed V and J ends, which lost 1 base and 0 bases, there was a span of 4 bases. The sample taken for sequencing was PBMCs. The V and J genes are TRBV5-5 and TRBJ1-4; D not certain. The receptor was derived from a young woman in good health and CMV-seronegative. CDR3 sequence (DNA): TGTGCCAGCAGCTTGATCGCAACTAATGAAAAACTGTTTTTT. This gives the protein CASSLIATNEKLFF.